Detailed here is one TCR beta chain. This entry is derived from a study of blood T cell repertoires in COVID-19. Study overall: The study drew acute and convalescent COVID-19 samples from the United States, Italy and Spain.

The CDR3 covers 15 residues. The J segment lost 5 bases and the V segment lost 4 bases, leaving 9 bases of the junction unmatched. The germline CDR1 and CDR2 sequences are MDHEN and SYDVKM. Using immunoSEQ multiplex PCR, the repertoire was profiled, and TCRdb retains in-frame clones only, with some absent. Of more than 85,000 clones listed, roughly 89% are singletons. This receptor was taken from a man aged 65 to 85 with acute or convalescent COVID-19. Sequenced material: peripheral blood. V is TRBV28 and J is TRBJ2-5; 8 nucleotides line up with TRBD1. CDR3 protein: CASSSGTGGVETQYF. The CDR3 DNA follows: TGTGCCAGCAGTTCCGGGACAGGTGGGGTGGAGACCCAGTACTTC.